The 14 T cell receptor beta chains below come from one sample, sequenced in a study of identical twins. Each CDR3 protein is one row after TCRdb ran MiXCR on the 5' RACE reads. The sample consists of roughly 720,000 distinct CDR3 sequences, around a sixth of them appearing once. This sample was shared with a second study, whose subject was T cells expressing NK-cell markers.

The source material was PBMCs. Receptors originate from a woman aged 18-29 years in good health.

The CDR3 nucleotides are TGCGCCAGCAGCTTGGCCTGGGGACAGTCGAACACCGGGGAGCTGTTTTTT. Translation gives CASSLAWGQSNTGELFF. The rearrangement links TRBV5-1 to TRBJ2-2; TRBD1 agrees at 7 bases. Germline values: CDR1 SGHRS, CDR2 YFSETQ. The CDR3 has 17 residues. V trimming: 0 bases; J trimming: 0 bases; junction bases outside the gene matches: 5.

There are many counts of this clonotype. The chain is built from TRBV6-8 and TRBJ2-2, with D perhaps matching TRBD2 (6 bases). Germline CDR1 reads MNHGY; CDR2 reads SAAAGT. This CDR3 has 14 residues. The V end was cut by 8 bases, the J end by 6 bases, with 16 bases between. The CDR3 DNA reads TGTGCCAGCCCAAGAGCCGGGGGATCCGGGGAGCTGTTTTTT. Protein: CASPRAGGSGELFF.

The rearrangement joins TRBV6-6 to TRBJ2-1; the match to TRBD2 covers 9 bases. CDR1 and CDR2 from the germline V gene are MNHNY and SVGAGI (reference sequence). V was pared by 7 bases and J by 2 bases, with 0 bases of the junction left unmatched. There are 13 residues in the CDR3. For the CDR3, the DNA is TGTGCCAGCACTAGCGGGACCTACAATGAGCAGTTCTTC. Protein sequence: CASTSGTYNEQFF.

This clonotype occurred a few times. The CDR3 sequence is CASSLTGLPSYEQYF. The CDR3 nucleotides are TGTGCCAGCAGCTTAACGGGACTACCTTCCTACGAGCAGTACTTC. V is TRBV6-5 and J is TRBJ2-7, with 7 bases fitting TRBD2. The CDR3 is made up of 15 amino acids. The V gene's germline CDR1 is MNHEY and CDR2 SVGAGI. V lost 6 bases to trimming and J lost 1 base; unmatched junction nucleotides: 9.

The CDR3 region has the DNA TGCGCCAGCAGCTTGGCGGGACAGGGGGCCCCTGAAGCTTTCTTT. Translation: CASSLAGQGAPEAFF. The chain couples TRBV5-1 to TRBJ1-1, with TRBD1 matching over 12 bases. Per germline, CDR1 SGHRS and CDR2 YFSETQ. The V gene end was trimmed by 0 bases and the J gene end by 6 bases; junction bases not matched to a gene: 3. There are 15 residues in the CDR3.

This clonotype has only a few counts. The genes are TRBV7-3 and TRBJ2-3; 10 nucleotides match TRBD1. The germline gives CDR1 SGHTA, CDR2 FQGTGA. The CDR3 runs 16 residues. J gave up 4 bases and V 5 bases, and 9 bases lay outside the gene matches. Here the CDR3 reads CASSLSRDRGADTQYF. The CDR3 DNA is TGTGCCAGCAGCCTCAGCCGGGACAGGGGTGCAGATACGCAGTATTTT.

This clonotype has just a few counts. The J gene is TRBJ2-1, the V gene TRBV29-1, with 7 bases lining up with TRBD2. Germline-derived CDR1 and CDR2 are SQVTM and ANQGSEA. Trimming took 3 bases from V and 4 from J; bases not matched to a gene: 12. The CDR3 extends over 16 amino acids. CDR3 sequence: CSVDPPSGRTYNEQFF. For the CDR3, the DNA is TGCAGCGTTGACCCACCTAGCGGCCGTACTTACAATGAGCAGTTCTTC.

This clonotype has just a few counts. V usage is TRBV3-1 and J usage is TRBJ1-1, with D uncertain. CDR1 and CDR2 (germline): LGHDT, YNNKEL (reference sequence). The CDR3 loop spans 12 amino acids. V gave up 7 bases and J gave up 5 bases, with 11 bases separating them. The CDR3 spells CASKGPGTEAFF. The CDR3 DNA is TGTGCCAGCAAAGGCCCGGGGACTGAAGCTTTCTTT. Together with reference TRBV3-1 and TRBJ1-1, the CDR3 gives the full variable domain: DTAVSQTPKYLVTQMGNDKSIKCEQNLGHDTMYWYKQDSKKFLKIMFSYNNKELIINETVPNRFSPKSPDKAHLNLHINSLELGDSAVYFCASKGPGTEAFFGQGTRLTVV.

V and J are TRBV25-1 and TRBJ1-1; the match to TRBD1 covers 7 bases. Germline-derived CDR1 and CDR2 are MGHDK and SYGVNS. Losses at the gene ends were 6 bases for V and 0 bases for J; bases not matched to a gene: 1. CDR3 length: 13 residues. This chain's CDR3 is CASRDRMNTEAFF. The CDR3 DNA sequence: TGTGCCAGCAGGGACAGGATGAACACTGAAGCTTTCTTT.

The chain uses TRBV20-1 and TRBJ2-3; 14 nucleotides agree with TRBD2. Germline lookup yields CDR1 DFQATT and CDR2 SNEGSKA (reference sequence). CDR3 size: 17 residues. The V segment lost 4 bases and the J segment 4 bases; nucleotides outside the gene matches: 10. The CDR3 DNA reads TGCAGTGCTAAGGGGTGGGGGACTAGCGGGAGTGCAGATACGCAGTATTTT. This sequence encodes CSAKGWGTSGSADTQYF.

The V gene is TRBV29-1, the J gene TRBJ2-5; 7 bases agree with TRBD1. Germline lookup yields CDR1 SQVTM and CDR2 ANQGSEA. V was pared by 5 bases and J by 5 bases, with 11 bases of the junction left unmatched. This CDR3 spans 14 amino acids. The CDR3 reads CSVPRMTGTETQYF. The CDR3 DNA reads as TGCAGCGTTCCCCGGATGACAGGGACGGAGACCCAGTACTTC. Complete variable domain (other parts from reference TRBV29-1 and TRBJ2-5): SAVISQKPSRDICQRGTSLTIQCQVDSQVTMMFWYRQQPGQSLTLIATANQGSEATYESGFVIDKFPISRPNLTFSTLTVSNMSPEDSSIYLCSVPRMTGTETQYFGPGTRLLVL.

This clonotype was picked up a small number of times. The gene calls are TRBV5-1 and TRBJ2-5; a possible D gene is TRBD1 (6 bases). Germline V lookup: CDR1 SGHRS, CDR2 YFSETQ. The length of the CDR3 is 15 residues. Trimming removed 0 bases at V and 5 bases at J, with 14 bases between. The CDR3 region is CASSLVPGVGETQYF. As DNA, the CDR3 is TGCGCCAGCAGCTTGGTGCCAGGGGTCGGTGAGACCCAGTACTTC. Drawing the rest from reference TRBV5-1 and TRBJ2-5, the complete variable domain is KAGVTQTPRYLIKTRGQQVTLSCSPISGHRSVSWYQQTPGQGLQFLFEYFSETQRNKGNFPGRFSGRQFSNSRSEMNVSTLELGDSALYLCASSLVPGVGETQYFGPGTRLLVL.

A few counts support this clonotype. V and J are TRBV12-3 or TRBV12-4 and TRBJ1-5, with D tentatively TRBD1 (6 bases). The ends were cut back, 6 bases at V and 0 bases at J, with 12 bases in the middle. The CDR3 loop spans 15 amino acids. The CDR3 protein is CASRVQGSSNQPQHF. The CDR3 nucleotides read TGTGCCAGCAGGGTACAGGGTTCTAGCAATCAGCCCCAGCATTTT.

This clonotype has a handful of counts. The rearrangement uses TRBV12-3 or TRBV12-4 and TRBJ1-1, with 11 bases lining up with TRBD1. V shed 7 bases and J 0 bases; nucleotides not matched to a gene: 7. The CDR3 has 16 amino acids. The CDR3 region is CASNTGQGGMNTEAFF. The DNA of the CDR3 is TGTGCCAGCAACACGGGACAGGGGGGGATGAACACTGAAGCTTTCTTT.